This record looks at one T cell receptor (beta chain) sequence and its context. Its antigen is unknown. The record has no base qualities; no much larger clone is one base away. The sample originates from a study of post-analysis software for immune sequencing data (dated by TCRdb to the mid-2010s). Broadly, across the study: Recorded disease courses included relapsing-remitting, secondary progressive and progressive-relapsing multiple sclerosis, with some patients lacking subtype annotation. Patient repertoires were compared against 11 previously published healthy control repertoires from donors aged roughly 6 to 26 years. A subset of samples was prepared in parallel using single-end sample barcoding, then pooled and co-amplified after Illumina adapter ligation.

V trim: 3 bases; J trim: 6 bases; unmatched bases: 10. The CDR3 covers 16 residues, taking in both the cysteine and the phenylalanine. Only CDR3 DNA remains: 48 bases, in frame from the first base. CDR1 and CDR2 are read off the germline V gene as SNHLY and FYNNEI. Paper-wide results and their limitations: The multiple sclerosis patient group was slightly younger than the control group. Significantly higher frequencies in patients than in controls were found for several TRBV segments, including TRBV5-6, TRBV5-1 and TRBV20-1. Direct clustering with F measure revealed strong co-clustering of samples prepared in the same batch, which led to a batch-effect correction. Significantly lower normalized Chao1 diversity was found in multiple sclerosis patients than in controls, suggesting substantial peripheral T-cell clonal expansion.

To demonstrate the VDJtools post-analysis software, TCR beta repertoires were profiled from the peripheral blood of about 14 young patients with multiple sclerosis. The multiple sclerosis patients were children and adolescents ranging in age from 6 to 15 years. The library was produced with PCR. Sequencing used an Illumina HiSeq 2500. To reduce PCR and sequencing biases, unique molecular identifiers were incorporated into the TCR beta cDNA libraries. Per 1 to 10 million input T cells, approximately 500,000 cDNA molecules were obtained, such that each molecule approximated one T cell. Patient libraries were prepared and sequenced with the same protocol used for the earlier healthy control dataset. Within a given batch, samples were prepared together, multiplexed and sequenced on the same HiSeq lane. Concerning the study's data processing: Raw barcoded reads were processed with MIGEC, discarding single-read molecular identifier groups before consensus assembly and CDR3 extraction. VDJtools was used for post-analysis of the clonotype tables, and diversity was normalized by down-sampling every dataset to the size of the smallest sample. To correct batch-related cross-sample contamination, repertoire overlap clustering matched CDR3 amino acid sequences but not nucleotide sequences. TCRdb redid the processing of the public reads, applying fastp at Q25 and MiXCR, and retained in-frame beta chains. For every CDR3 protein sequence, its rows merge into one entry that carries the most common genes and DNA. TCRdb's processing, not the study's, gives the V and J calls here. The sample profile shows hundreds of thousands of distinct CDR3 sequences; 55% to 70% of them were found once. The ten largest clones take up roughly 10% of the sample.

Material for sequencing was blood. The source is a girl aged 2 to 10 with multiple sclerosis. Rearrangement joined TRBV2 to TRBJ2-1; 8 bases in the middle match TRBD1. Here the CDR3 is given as CASSDRYRGTGNEQFF. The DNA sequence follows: TGTGCCAGCAGTGATAGGTACCGAGGGACAGGCAATGAGCAGTTCTTC.